This record looks at one T cell receptor beta chain sequence and its context. With 3 bases clipped from V and 1 base from J, the junction kept 9 bases outside the gene matches. Germline values: CDR1 SGHRS, CDR2 YFSETQ. This CDR3 region has 17 residues. This sample was included in a study of blood T cell repertoires in COVID-19. Per the study methods: Amplified reference gene primers provided the basis for estimating nucleated cell counts. Method: immunoSEQ multiplex PCR; TCRdb's copy keeps in-frame clones and lacks some. V, J and clone size were drawn from that table, and D and trimming were deduced from the DNA. The sample includes 280,000 or so clones, 85% to 90% of them seen just once.

Sequenced input: PBMCs or T cells enriched from blood (not recorded which). The clonotype comes from a woman in her late teens or twenties with acute COVID-19. V is TRBV5-1 and J is TRBJ2-7; 11 bases are a match to TRBD2. As DNA, the CDR3 is TGCGCCAGCAGCTCGGAACTAGCGGGAGAACGGTCCTACGAGCAGTACTTC. This sequence encodes CASSSELAGERSYEQYF.